The 16 T cell receptor beta chains listed next were all sequenced from one sample in a study of blood T cell repertoires in COVID-19. The method was immunoSEQ multiplex PCR; TCRdb's version includes in-frame clones alone and lacks a portion of them. The data show hundreds of thousands of clones, approximately 91% seen once. Input material: PBMCs or T cells enriched from blood (not recorded which). The receptors derive from a woman in her sixties or seventies who had recovered from COVID-19.

In its sample, this clone was seen a few times. The V call is TRBV3-1 (or the pseudogene TRBV3-2), the J call TRBJ1-2; the D gene is possibly TRBD1 (6 bases). Trimming shortened V by 2 bases and J by 4 bases, and 14 bases separated the two germline ends. CDR3 length: 15 amino acids. Per the germline V gene, CDR1 is LGHDT and CDR2 is YNNKEL (reference sequence). In nucleotides, the CDR3 is TGTGCCAGCAGCCAAAGGACAGCATCCTCCTATGGCTACACCTTC. Translation gives CASSQRTASSYGYTF.

The V and J genes are TRBV5-1 and TRBJ1-5; 8 nucleotides align to TRBD1. The J segment lost 7 bases and the V segment lost 0 bases, leaving 9 bases of the junction unmatched. The CDR3 extends over 16 amino acids. The germline V gene encodes CDR1 SGHRS and CDR2 YFSETQ. CDR3 nucleotide sequence: TGCGCCAGCAGCTTGGGGGCAGGGGGCGGGGAACAGCCCCAGCATTTT. Translating it yields CASSLGAGGGEQPQHF. The complete variable domain, with remaining parts taken from reference TRBV5-1 and TRBJ1-5, reads KAGVTQTPRYLIKTRGQQVTLSCSPISGHRSVSWYQQTPGQGLQFLFEYFSETQRNKGNFPGRFSGRQFSNSRSEMNVSTLELGDSALYLCASSLGAGGGEQPQHFGDGTRLSIL.

This clone was counted a single time. In DNA, the CDR3 is TGTGCCAGCAGCTTGGCGGGGGCCGGGGGTGAGCAGTTCTTC. This encodes CASSLAGAGGEQFF. V is TRBV7-6 and J is TRBJ2-1, with D maybe TRBD2 (7 bases). From germline, CDR1 is SGHVS and CDR2 FNYEAQ. The CDR3 covers 14 residues. The V gene lost 3 bases and the J gene lost 9 bases, with 15 bases spanning the gap.

V usage is TRBV6-5 and J usage is TRBJ1-2, with 9 bases lining up with TRBD1. V lost 7 bases and J lost 8; bases outside the gene matches: 5. The CDR3 runs to 12 residues. Germline CDR1 MNHEY, CDR2 SVGAGI. The chain's CDR3 is CASTKGQGGYTF. CDR3 in DNA: TGTGCCAGCACCAAAGGACAGGGGGGCTACACCTTC.

This clone appeared once. This sequence joins TRBV18 and TRBJ2-7, with TRBD1 matching 10 bases. Germline lookup yields CDR1 KGHSH and CDR2 LQKENI. The CDR3 sequence is 15 residues long. The trim removed 5 bases at V and 5 bases at J, leaving 9 bases unmatched. CDR3 bases: TGTGCCAGCTCAGTATCCGGGACAGGGGATAACGAGCAGTACGTC. As protein: CASSVSGTGDNEQYV.

V gene TRBV29-1 combines with J gene TRBJ1-5; D unclear. This CDR3 comprises 13 residues. With 7 bases removed from V and 3 bases from J, the gap between germline ends came to 13 bases. Germline V gene lookup returns CDR1 SQVTM and CDR2 ANQGSEA. The CDR3 DNA reads TGCAGCGCCCTGAGTGGAGTCAATCAGCCCCAGCATTTT. It translates to CSALSGVNQPQHF.

The V gene is TRBV19, the J gene TRBJ2-5; 7 nucleotides agree with TRBD1. Germline loops: CDR1 LNHDA, CDR2 SQIVND (reference sequence). The V segment lost 5 bases and the J segment 7 bases; nucleotides outside the gene matches: 13. The CDR3 length is 15 residues. Here the CDR3 reads CASSSLDRLGGTQYF. CDR3 bases: TGTGCCAGTAGTTCCCTGGACAGGCTCGGTGGGACCCAGTACTTC.

The rearrangement joins TRBV5-6 to TRBJ2-3; D not resolved. This CDR3 has 15 amino acids. Trimming left V 4 bases short and J 0 bases short, with 12 bases between. Germline CDR1 SGHDT, CDR2 YYEEEE. The CDR3 nucleotides are TGTGCCAGCAGCACTCGACGGGTAAGCACAGATACGCAGTATTTT. Translated: CASSTRRVSTDTQYF. Filled out from reference TRBV5-6 and TRBJ2-3, the complete variable domain reads DAGVTQSPTHLIKTRGQQVTLRCSPKSGHDTVSWYQQALGQGPQFIFQYYEEEERQRGNFPDRFSGHQFPNYSSELNVNALLLGDSALYLCASSTRRVSTDTQYFGPGTRLTVL.

V usage is TRBV3-1 (or the pseudogene TRBV3-2) and J usage is TRBJ1-3, with 7 bases lining up with TRBD1. Losses at the gene ends were 4 bases for V and 0 bases for J; bases not matched to a gene: 3. This CDR3 is built from 15 residues. Per germline, CDR1 LGHDT and CDR2 YNNKEL (reference sequence). The CDR3: CASSPGTASGNTIYF. The CDR3, as DNA: TGTGCCAGCAGCCCCGGGACAGCCTCTGGAAACACCATATATTTT.

V usage is TRBV5-5 and J usage is TRBJ2-3; D is unresolved. Germline V lookup: CDR1 SGHKS, CDR2 YYEKEE (reference sequence). V was clipped by 0 bases and J by 4 bases, with 3 bases between them. The CDR3 consists of 12 residues. The CDR3 nucleotides are TGTGCCAGCAGCTTGGCCGCAGATACGCAGTATTTT. Protein sequence: CASSLAADTQYF.

Note on this clone: At the DNA level, this CDR3 is encoded by other sequences in the same sample as well. J is TRBJ1-1 and V is TRBV5-1, with 9 bases matching TRBD1. With 1 base clipped from V and 0 bases from J, the junction kept 1 base outside the gene matches. This CDR3 has 15 amino acids. Germline assignment: CDR1 SGHRS and CDR2 YFSETQ. CDR3 protein: CASSLTGGLNTEAFF. The DNA for the CDR3 is TGCGCCAGCAGCTTGACAGGGGGCTTGAACACTGAAGCTTTCTTT. The full variable domain, in which reference TRBV5-1 and TRBJ1-1 provide the parts outside the CDR3, is KAGVTQTPRYLIKTRGQQVTLSCSPISGHRSVSWYQQTPGQGLQFLFEYFSETQRNKGNFPGRFSGRQFSNSRSEMNVSTLELGDSALYLCASSLTGGLNTEAFFGQGTRLTVV.

This clone was seen once. V is TRBV20-1 and J is TRBJ1-2, with 8 bases that match TRBD1. Per the germline V gene, CDR1 is DFQATT and CDR2 is SNEGSKA (reference sequence). The junction had 12 bases not matched to a gene; V was cut back by 4 bases and J by 8 bases. The CDR3 sequence is 14 residues long. CDR3 nucleotides: TGCAGTGCTATTGACCCCCCGGACAGGGAAGGCTACACCTTC. Amino acid sequence: CSAIDPPDREGYTF.

The chain has TRBV5-1 and TRBJ2-5; tentatively, D is TRBD2 (6 bases). Germline values: CDR1 SGHRS, CDR2 YFSETQ. V was pared by 7 bases and J by 4 bases, with 20 bases between. This CDR3 region has 15 residues. The CDR3 DNA reads TGCGCCAGCTCTGTCGCGGTCGGGCGGGGAGAGACCCAGTACTTC. Translating gives CASSVAVGRGETQYF.

This clone was picked up one time. CDR3 sequence (DNA): TGTGCCAGCAGCGTTCAACCGACAGGCGCCGGAAACACCATATATTTT. It yields the protein CASSVQPTGAGNTIYF. This chain connects TRBV9 to TRBJ1-3; TRBD1 is a possible D gene (6 bases). CDR3 length equals 16 residues. The V and J ends lost 2 bases and 4 bases respectively, with 16 bases between them. CDR1 and CDR2 (germline): SGDLS, YYNGEE.

The CDR3 spells CASSEGTSDEQYF. In DNA, the CDR3 is TGTGCCAGCTCAGAGGGGACTAGCGACGAGCAGTACTTC. This chain uses TRBV18 with TRBJ2-7, with TRBD2 identical over 10 bases. J was trimmed by 5 bases and V by 5 bases; bases with no gene match: 3. The CDR3 loop spans 13 amino acids. CDR1 and CDR2 from the germline V gene are KGHSH and LQKENI.

V usage is TRBV14 and J usage is TRBJ2-2; D remains unclear. Germline values: CDR1 SGHDN, CDR2 FVKESK. Deletions cut 3 bases from V and 5 bases from J, with 13 bases between. The CDR3 consists of 15 residues. The CDR3 is CASSHNNVATGELFF. Written as DNA, the CDR3 is TGTGCCAGCAGCCACAACAATGTAGCTACCGGGGAGCTGTTTTTT.